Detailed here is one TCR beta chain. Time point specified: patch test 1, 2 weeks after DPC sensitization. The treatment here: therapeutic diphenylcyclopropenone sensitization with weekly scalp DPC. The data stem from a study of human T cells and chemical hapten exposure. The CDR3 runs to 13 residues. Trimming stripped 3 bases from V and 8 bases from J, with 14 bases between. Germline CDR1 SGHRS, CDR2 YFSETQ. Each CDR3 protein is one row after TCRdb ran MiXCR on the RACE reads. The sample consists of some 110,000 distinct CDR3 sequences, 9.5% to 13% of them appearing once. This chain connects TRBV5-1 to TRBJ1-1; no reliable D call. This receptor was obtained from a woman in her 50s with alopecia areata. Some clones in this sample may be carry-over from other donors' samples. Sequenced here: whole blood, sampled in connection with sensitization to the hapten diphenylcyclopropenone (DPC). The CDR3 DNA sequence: TGCGCCAGCAGCTCTGGGAGGGATACCGAAGCTTTCTTT. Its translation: CASSSGRDTEAFF.